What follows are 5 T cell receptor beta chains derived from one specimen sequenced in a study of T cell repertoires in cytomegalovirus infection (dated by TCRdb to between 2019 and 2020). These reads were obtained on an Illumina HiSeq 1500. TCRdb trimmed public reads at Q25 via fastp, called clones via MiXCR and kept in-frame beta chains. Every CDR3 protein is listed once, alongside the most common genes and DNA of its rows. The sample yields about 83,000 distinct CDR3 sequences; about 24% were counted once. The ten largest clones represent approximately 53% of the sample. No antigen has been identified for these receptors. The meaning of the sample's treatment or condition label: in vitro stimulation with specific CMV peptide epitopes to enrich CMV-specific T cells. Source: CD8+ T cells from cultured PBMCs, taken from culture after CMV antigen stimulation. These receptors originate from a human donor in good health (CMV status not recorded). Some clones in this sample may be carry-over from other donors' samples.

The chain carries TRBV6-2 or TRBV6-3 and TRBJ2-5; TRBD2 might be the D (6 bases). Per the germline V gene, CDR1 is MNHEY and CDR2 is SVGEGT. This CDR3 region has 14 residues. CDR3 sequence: CVSRWGGTQETQYF. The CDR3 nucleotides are TGTGTCTCTCGCTGGGGAGGAACCCAAGAGACCCAGTACTTC.

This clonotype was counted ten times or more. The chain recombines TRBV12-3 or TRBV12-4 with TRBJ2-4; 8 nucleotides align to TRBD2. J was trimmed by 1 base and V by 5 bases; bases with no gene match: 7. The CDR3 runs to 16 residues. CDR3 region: CASSPVSGVAKNIQYF. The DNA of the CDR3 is TGTGCCAGCAGTCCCGTTAGCGGGGTGGCCAAAAACATTCAGTACTTC.

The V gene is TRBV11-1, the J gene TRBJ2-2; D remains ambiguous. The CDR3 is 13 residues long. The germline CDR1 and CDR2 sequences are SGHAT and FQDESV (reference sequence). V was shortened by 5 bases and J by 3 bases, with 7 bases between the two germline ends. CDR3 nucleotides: TGTGCCAGCAGCCGTACAGACACCGGGGAGCTGTTTTTT. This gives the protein CASSRTDTGELFF.

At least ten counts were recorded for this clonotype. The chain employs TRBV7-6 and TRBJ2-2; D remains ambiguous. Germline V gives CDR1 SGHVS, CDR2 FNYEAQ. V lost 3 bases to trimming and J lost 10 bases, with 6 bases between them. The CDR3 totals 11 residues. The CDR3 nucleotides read TGTGCCAGCAGCTTCGGCTTGGAGCTGTTTTTT. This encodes CASSFGLELFF.

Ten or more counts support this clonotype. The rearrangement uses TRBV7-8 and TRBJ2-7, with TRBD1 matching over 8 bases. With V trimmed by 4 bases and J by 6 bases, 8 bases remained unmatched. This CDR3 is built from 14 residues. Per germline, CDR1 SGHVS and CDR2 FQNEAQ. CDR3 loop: CASSYGQGWAEQYF. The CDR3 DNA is TGTGCCAGCAGCTATGGACAGGGATGGGCCGAGCAGTACTTC.